The 32 T cell receptor beta chains below were found in one sample sequenced in a study of cytotoxic CD8 clonotypes in ibrutinib-treated CLL. TCRdb's table, derived via immunoSEQ multiplex PCR, lists solely in-frame clones and lacks some. The sample consists of around 140,000 clones, over 75% of them appearing once. Material: PBMCs, obtained after 24 months of ibrutinib treatment. The source is a human donor with chronic lymphocytic leukemia.

V and J are TRBV29-1 and TRBJ1-1; D is perhaps TRBD1 (5 bases). Trimming removed 3 bases at V and 1 base at J, with 9 bases between. The germline gives CDR1 SQVTM, CDR2 ANQGSEA. This CDR3 is built from 13 residues. The CDR3 loop is CSVDSGQNTEAFF. CDR3 in DNA: TGCAGCGTTGATTCAGGGCAGAACACTGAAGCTTTCTTT.

This sequence joins TRBV27 and TRBJ1-4; D is unresolved. This CDR3 is 13 amino acids long. Per the germline V gene, CDR1 is MNHEY and CDR2 is SMNVEV (reference sequence). V was pared by 7 bases and J by 3 bases, with 9 bases between. The CDR3 DNA reads TGTGCCAGCAAGTTATTGTCTAATGAAAAACTGTTTTTT. Translating it yields CASKLLSNEKLFF.

The rearrangement links TRBV21-1 to TRBJ2-7; TRBD1 reflects the table's D call only, with no check against the DNA. TRBV21-1 is tagged as a pseudogene. The CDR3 is 18 residues long. CDR3 in amino acids: CASSKAYPHDKGPAEQYF. CDR3 sequence (DNA): TGTGCCAGCAGCAAAGCGTACCCACACGATAAGGGGCCGGCCGAGCAGTACTTC.

The rearrangement uses TRBV2 and TRBJ2-3; D perhaps matches TRBD2 (5 bases). The V and J ends lost 6 bases and 3 bases respectively, with 13 bases between them. Germline V gene lookup returns CDR1 SNHLY and CDR2 FYNNEI. This CDR3 has 14 residues. The CDR3 is CASRQPRGTDTQYF. The CDR3 nucleotides are TGTGCCAGCAGACAGCCCCGGGGAACAGATACGCAGTATTTT.

V is TRBV29-1 and J is TRBJ1-1; D remains ambiguous. The CDR3 runs 13 residues. CDR1 SQVTM and CDR2 ANQGSEA come from the germline V gene. Deletions cut 7 bases from V and 0 bases from J, with 12 bases between. The chain's CDR3 is CSAKGGLNTEAFF. Here the CDR3 DNA reads TGCAGCGCCAAAGGAGGGCTGAACACTGAAGCTTTCTTT.

This clone appeared a few times. V and J are TRBV7-3 and TRBJ1-6; no reliable D call. V dropped 1 base and J dropped 0 bases, with 4 bases sitting between them. Germline V gene sequence: CDR1 SGHTA, CDR2 FQGTGA. This CDR3 has 15 amino acids. CDR3 DNA: TGTGCCAGCAGCTTAAGTCCCTCCTATAATTCACCCCTCCACTTT. Translated, it gives CASSLSPSYNSPLHF. Filled out from reference TRBV7-3 and TRBJ1-6, the complete variable domain reads GAGVSQTPSNKVTEKGKYVELRCDPISGHTALYWYRQSLGQGPEFLIYFQGTGAADDSGLPNDRFFAVRPEGSVSTLKIQRTERGDSAVYLCASSLSPSYNSPLHFGNGTRLTVT.

Notes on this clone: Within the sample, other DNA sequences also encode this same CDR3. The chain's CDR3 is CASSLTGTSYEQYF. DNA of the CDR3: TGTGCCAGCAGCTTGACAGGGACCTCCTACGAGCAGTACTTC. The J gene is TRBJ2-7, the V gene TRBV5-5; D may be TRBD1 (6 bases). V lost 1 base and J lost 0, with 8 bases in between. Germline-derived CDR1 and CDR2 are SGHKS and YYEKEE (reference sequence). CDR3 length: 14 residues. The complete variable domain, with remaining parts taken from reference TRBV5-5 and TRBJ2-7, reads DAGVTQSPTHLIKTRGQQVTLRCSPISGHKSVSWYQQVLGQGPQFIFQYYEKEERGRGNFPDRFSARQFPNYSSELNVNALLLGDSALYLCASSLTGTSYEQYFGPGTRLTVT.

The gene calls are TRBV5-6 and TRBJ1-1, with 7 bases identical to TRBD1. The CDR3 spans 15 residues. Germline V gene lookup returns CDR1 SGHDT and CDR2 YYEEEE. V was clipped by 1 base and J by 0 bases; unmatched bases: 3. The CDR3 region has the DNA TGTGCCAGCAGCTTGAGGGGGCTGTTGAACACTGAAGCTTTCTTT. Protein product: CASSLRGLLNTEAFF.

This clone was counted a single time. The chain links TRBV9 to TRBJ2-3, with 7 nucleotides matching TRBD2. The trim removed 0 bases at V and 6 bases at J, leaving 10 bases unmatched. Germline assignment: CDR1 SGDLS and CDR2 YYNGEE. This CDR3 is built from 16 residues. This CDR3 reads CASSVEASGPQDTQYF. CDR3 coding DNA: TGTGCCAGCAGCGTAGAGGCTAGCGGCCCCCAGGATACGCAGTATTTT.

This chain connects TRBV4-3 to TRBJ2-3; weak D call: TRBD1 (5 bases). Per the germline V gene, CDR1 is LGHNA and CDR2 is YSLEER. V was trimmed by 1 base and J by 3 bases, leaving 14 bases between them. The CDR3 runs 16 residues. The DNA for the CDR3 is TGCGCCAGCAGCCAAGTAACAGGAGTTATAACAGATACGCAGTATTTT. It codes for CASSQVTGVITDTQYF.

The chain couples TRBV7-2 to TRBJ2-5; D gene unclear. V lost 0 bases to trimming and J lost 4 bases, with 9 bases between them. This CDR3 region has 14 residues. CDR1 is SGHTA and CDR2 is FQGNSA in the germline V gene. CDR3 coding DNA: TGTGCCAGCAGCTTAGCGCTCCCCCCAGAGACCCAGTACTTC. It specifies CASSLALPPETQYF.

The chain uses TRBV29-1 and TRBJ2-1; perhaps TRBD2 as D (6 bases). This CDR3 spans 12 amino acids. The germline gives CDR1 SQVTM, CDR2 ANQGSEA. Trimming stripped 3 bases from V and 8 bases from J, with 11 bases between. The CDR3 here is CSVEEGIDEQFF. The CDR3 DNA reads TGCAGCGTTGAGGAGGGGATAGATGAGCAGTTCTTC.

This chain connects TRBV10-3 to TRBJ1-2, with a weak D call TRBD1 (5 bases). Trimming pared 6 bases from V and 7 bases from J, leaving 18 bases between. The CDR3 is 14 residues long. In germline, CDR1 is ENHRY, CDR2 SYGVKD. This CDR3 is CAIRGTGGLGGYTF. The DNA of the CDR3 is TGTGCCATCAGGGGGACCGGAGGGCTCGGTGGCTACACCTTC.

The chain carries TRBV6-6 and TRBJ2-7; 7 bases line up with TRBD2. V shed 5 bases, J shed 7 bases, and the junction held 8 bases outside the gene matches. Germline loops: CDR1 MNHNY, CDR2 SVGAGI (reference sequence). This CDR3 is 13 amino acids long. The CDR3 spells CASSGSGTGEQYF. The CDR3 DNA is TGTGCCAGCAGTGGGAGCGGGACCGGGGAGCAGTACTTC.

The chain uses TRBV28 and TRBJ2-3, with TRBD2 identical over 9 bases. With V trimmed by 1 base and J by 5 bases, 4 bases remained unmatched. This CDR3 comprises 15 residues. Germline CDR1 and CDR2: MDHEN and SYDVKM. CDR3 nucleotide sequence: TGTGCCAGCAGTTTATTCGCGGGGGGGATAGATACGCAGTATTTT. Protein product: CASSLFAGGIDTQYF.

Here the CDR3 DNA reads TGTGCCACCAGCAGAGATATTGGGAGCTCCTACGAGCAGTACTTC. It translates to CATSRDIGSSYEQYF. The genes are TRBV15 and TRBJ2-7, with a tentative D call TRBD2 (5 bases). The CDR3 loop spans 15 amino acids. In germline, CDR1 is LNHNV, CDR2 YYDKDF (reference sequence). Deletions cut 0 bases from V and 0 bases from J, with 9 bases between.

J is TRBJ1-1 and V is TRBV18, with 7 bases identical to TRBD1. The CDR3 covers 13 residues. The germline gives CDR1 KGHSH, CDR2 LQKENI. V lost 6 bases, J lost 5 bases, and 6 bases stayed unmatched. In DNA, the CDR3 is TGTGCCAGCTCGCCCGACAGGGCTACTGAAGCTTTCTTT. Its translation: CASSPDRATEAFF.

This clone was observed a handful of times. This rearrangement joins TRBV6-5 to TRBJ1-2, with D perhaps TRBD1 (5 bases). Trimming removed 0 bases from V and 5 bases from J, with 13 bases in between. The CDR3 extends over 15 amino acids. Germline V gene data show CDR1 as MNHEY and CDR2 as SVGAGI. CDR3 nucleotide sequence: TGTGCCAGCAGTTACTCTTCGCAGGGACTTTATGGCTACACCTTC. Protein product: CASSYSSQGLYGYTF.

Regarding this clone: Germline is not matched at one junction end, which may reflect a read error. The chain uses TRBV5-5 and TRBJ1-2, with D maybe TRBD1 (5 bases). Germline V gene data show CDR1 as SGHKS and CDR2 as YYEKEE (reference sequence). The CDR3 is 15 residues long. CDR3 residues: CASSQDARADYGYTF. CDR3 in DNA: TGCGCCAGCAGCCAAGATGCCAGGGCGGACTATGGCTACACCTTC.

The chain joins TRBV9 to TRBJ1-2; D not certain. Germline V lookup: CDR1 SGDLS, CDR2 YYNGEE. This CDR3 has 13 residues. Trimming shortened V by 4 bases and J by 7 bases, and 14 bases separated the two germline ends. The CDR3 sequence: CASSRIETSGYTF. CDR3 DNA: TGTGCCAGCAGCCGAATCGAAACCTCTGGCTACACCTTC.

The genes are TRBV5-1 and TRBJ1-1, with TRBD1 identical over 8 bases. Losses at the gene ends were 1 base for V and 4 bases for J; bases not matched to a gene: 3. Germline CDR1 is SGHRS and CDR2 is YFSETQ. This CDR3 comprises 14 residues. The CDR3 DNA reads TGCGCCAGCAGCTTGTACAGGGGGGGCACTGAAGCTTTCTTT. Translation: CASSLYRGGTEAFF.

The chain joins TRBV9 to TRBJ1-1, with 10 bases lining up with TRBD1. Germline loops: CDR1 SGDLS, CDR2 YYNGEE. V lost 3 bases, J lost 1 base, and 6 bases stayed unmatched. The CDR3 is made up of 16 amino acids. This chain's CDR3 is CASSARDRGPNTEAFF. CDR3 nucleotide sequence: TGTGCCAGCAGCGCAAGGGACAGGGGACCGAACACTGAAGCTTTCTTT.

The J gene is TRBJ2-3, the V gene TRBV5-1; TRBD2 matches at 8 bases. In germline, CDR1 is SGHRS, CDR2 YFSETQ. This CDR3 contains 15 residues. After removal of 0 bases from V and 1 base from J, the junction contained 1 base not matched to a gene. CDR3 bases: TGCGCCAGCAGCTTGGGGCGGGGGGGCACAGATACGCAGTATTTT. The encoded protein is CASSLGRGGTDTQYF.

This clone has just one count. The V call is TRBV6-6, the J call TRBJ2-7; TRBD1 matches 7 bases. V shed 8 bases, J shed 0 bases, and the junction held 7 bases outside the gene matches. Germline-derived CDR1 and CDR2 are MNHNY and SVGAGI (reference sequence). The CDR3 extends over 14 amino acids. CDR3 amino acids: CASLRDSFSYEQYF. The CDR3 nucleotides are TGTGCCAGCTTAAGGGACAGTTTCTCCTACGAGCAGTACTTC.

This clone was detected only a few times. This chain uses TRBV15 with TRBJ2-5, with D possibly being TRBD1 (5 bases). The germline V and J ends were trimmed by 3 bases and 2 bases, with 7 bases remaining between them. CDR1 LNHNV and CDR2 YYDKDF come from the germline V gene (reference sequence). This CDR3 is built from 13 residues. CDR3 sequence: CATSSRDQETQYF. The CDR3 DNA reads as TGTGCCACCAGCAGCAGGGATCAAGAGACCCAGTACTTC.

The chain has TRBV7-3 and TRBJ1-3, with D unclear. The germline gives CDR1 SGHTA, CDR2 FQGTGA. V lost 5 bases to trimming and J lost 4 bases, with 9 bases between them. The CDR3 sequence is 13 residues long. This chain's CDR3 is CASSTDGGNTIYF. The DNA of the CDR3 is TGTGCCAGCAGCACAGACGGGGGAAACACCATATATTTT.

J is TRBJ1-3 and V is TRBV2; TRBD1 matches 7 bases. Per germline, CDR1 SNHLY and CDR2 FYNNEI. Trimming cost V 5 bases and J 0 bases; bases outside gene matches: 4. The CDR3 has 15 amino acids. Here the CDR3 DNA reads TGTGCCAGCAGTCGGGGACAGACCTCTGGAAACACCATATATTTT. It yields the protein CASSRGQTSGNTIYF.

The chain links TRBV7-2 to TRBJ2-3; 7 nucleotides agree with TRBD2. This CDR3 region has 15 residues. The junction had 5 bases not matched to a gene; V was cut back by 5 bases and J by 0 bases. Germline CDR1 reads SGHTA; CDR2 reads FQGNSA. CDR3 residues: CASSTWRGSTDTQYF. CDR3 nucleotide sequence: TGTGCCAGCAGCACTTGGCGGGGGAGCACAGATACGCAGTATTTT.

The CDR3 region is CASSSVTSGGQRTQYF. As DNA, the CDR3 is TGTGCCAGCAGCTCCGTGACTAGCGGGGGACAGCGTACGCAGTATTTT. J is TRBJ2-3 and V is TRBV7-6; 12 nucleotides align to TRBD2. J lost 8 bases, V lost 4 bases, and 10 bases had no gene match. The germline V gene has CDR1 SGHVS and CDR2 FNYEAQ. This CDR3 contains 16 residues.

This chain links TRBV10-3 with TRBJ1-3; TRBD1 agrees at 10 bases. There are 18 residues in the CDR3. In germline, CDR1 is ENHRY, CDR2 SYGVKD. The V and J ends lost 10 bases and 0 bases, in that order; junction bases with no gene match: 15. CDR3 DNA sequence: TGTGCCACGACCCTCCCGGGACAGGGGTCGAGCTCTGGAAACACCATATATTTT. Translated: CATTLPGQGSSSGNTIYF.

This clone occurred once. V is TRBV5-4 and J is TRBJ1-2; possibly TRBD1 for D (5 bases). The CDR3 is 13 residues long. Trimming removed 4 bases at V and 8 bases at J, with 15 bases between. Germline V gene sequence: CDR1 SGHNT, CDR2 YYREEE (reference sequence). CDR3 sequence (DNA): TGTGCCAGCAGCCGGGACGCTTTTTTAGGCTACACCTTC. Its protein product is CASSRDAFLGYTF.

This sequence joins TRBV27 and TRBJ2-2; D ambiguous. Between the trimmed V and J ends, which lost 2 bases and 0 bases, there was a span of 4 bases. Germline values: CDR1 MNHEY, CDR2 SMNVEV (reference sequence). The CDR3 loop spans 14 amino acids. CDR3 sequence (DNA): TGTGCCAGCAGTTTAGGGGCGAACACCGGGGAGCTGTTTTTT. It specifies CASSLGANTGELFF.